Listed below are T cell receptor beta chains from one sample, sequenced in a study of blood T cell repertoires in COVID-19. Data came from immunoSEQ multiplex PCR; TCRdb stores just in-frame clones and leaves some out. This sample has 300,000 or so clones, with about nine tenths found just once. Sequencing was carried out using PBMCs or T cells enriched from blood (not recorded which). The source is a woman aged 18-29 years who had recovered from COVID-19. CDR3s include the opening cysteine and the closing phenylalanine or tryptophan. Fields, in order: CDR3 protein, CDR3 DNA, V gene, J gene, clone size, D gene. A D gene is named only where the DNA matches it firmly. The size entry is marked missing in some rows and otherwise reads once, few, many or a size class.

CASGARGQDTQYF	TGTGCCAGCGGTGCACGGGGTCAAGATACGCAGTATTTT	TRBV2	TRBJ2-3	once	NA
CASSISQGAGSPLHF	TGTGCCAGTAGTATCTCCCAGGGGGCTGGCTCACCCCTCCACTTT	TRBV19	TRBJ1-6	NA	TRBD1
CASSLQGSTNEKLFF	TGCGCCAGCAGCCTACAGGGATCAACTAATGAAAAACTGTTTTTT	TRBV5-1	TRBJ1-4	NA	NA
CASSDQGSTEAFF	TGTGCCAGCAGTGACCAGGGTAGCACTGAAGCTTTCTTT	TRBV6-4	TRBJ1-1	NA	NA
CASSIPAGVATEAFF	TGTGCCAGTAGTATCCCGGCAGGGGTGGCCACTGAAGCTTTCTTT	TRBV19	TRBJ1-1	NA	NA
CASSPWTGNNSPLHF	TGTGCCAGCTCACCATGGACAGGGAACAATTCACCCCTCCACTTT	TRBV18	TRBJ1-6	NA	TRBD1
CAWSSKQNYGYTF	TGTGCCTGGAGTTCCAAACAGAACTATGGCTACACCTTC	TRBV30	TRBJ1-2	NA	NA
CASSLLGTSAHNEQFF	TGTGCCAGCAGTTTATTGGGGACTAGCGCGCACAATGAGCAGTTCTTC	TRBV28	TRBJ2-1	NA	TRBD2
CASRPTGTSGNEQFF	TGTGCCAGCAGGCCAACCGGGACTAGCGGTAATGAGCAGTTCTTC	TRBV2	TRBJ2-1	NA	TRBD2
CASSLGLAVNTGELFF	TGTGCCAGCAGCTTGGGACTAGCGGTTAACACCGGGGAGCTGTTTTTT	TRBV5-6	TRBJ2-2	NA	TRBD2
CASSLAGLPNEKLFF	TGTGCCAGCAGCTTAGCGGGACTGCCTAATGAAAAACTGTTTTTT	TRBV7-9	TRBJ1-4	NA	NA
CASSLAAGSGELFF	TGCGCCAGCAGCTTGGCCGCGGGGAGCGGGGAGCTGTTTTTT	TRBV5-1	TRBJ2-2	NA	NA
CASSQQGLTEAFF	TGCGCCAGCAGCCAACAGGGGCTCACTGAAGCTTTCTTT	TRBV4-1	TRBJ1-1	NA	NA
CASSSREGATAGELFF	TGTGCCAGCAGCTCCCGAGAGGGGGCTACGGCCGGGGAGCTGTTTTTT	TRBV11-3	TRBJ2-2	NA	TRBD1